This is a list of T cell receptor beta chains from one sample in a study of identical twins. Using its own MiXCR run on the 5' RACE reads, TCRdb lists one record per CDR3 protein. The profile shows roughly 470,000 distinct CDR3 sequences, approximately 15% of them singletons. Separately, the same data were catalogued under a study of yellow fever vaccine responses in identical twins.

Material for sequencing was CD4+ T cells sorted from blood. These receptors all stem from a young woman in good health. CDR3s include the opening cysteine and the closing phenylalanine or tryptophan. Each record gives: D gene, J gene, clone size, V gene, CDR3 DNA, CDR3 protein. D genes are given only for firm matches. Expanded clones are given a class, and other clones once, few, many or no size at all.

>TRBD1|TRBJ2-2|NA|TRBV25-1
TGTGCCAGCAGTGACTTTGGACAGGGGAACACCGGGGAGCTGTTTTTT
CASSDFGQGNTGELFF
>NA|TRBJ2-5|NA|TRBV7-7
TGTGCTAGCAGCTTCCGCCGGCCCGTACATATACAAGAGACCCAGTACTTC
CASSFRRPVHIQETQYF
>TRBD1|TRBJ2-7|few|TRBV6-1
TGTGCCAGCAGACACACCGGGACAGGGCGCTACGAGCAGTACTTC
CASRHTGTGRYEQYF
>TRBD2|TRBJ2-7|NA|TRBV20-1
TGCAGTGCCAAGACTAGCGGCTACTCCTACGAGCAGTACTTC
CSAKTSGYSYEQYF
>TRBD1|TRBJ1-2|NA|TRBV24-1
TGTGCCACCAGTGATGAGACAGGGGGCTATGGCTACACCTTC
CATSDETGGYGYTF
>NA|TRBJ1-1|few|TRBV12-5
TGTGCTAGTGGTCTAGGACATCCGAACACTGAAGCTTTCTTT
CASGLGHPNTEAFF
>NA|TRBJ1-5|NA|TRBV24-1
TGTGCCACCAGTGATTCAAGGGGGAGGAAGCCCCAGCATTTT
CATSDSRGRKPQHF
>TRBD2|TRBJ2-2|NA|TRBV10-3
TGTGCCATCACCTCTGCTAGCGGGGCAAACACCGGGGAGCTGTTTTTT
CAITSASGANTGELFF
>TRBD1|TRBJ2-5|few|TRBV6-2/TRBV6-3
TGTGCCAGCAGTTTACCTACCAGGGACAGGGTCGTGCAAGAGACCCAGTACTTC
CASSLPTRDRVVQETQYF
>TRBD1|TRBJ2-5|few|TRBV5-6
TGTGCCAGCAGCCTAAGGACAGGTGGGTCAGAGACCCAGTACTTC
CASSLRTGGSETQYF
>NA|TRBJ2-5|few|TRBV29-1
TGCAGCGATCGGGCAGGTGGGGAGACCCAGTACTTC
CSDRAGGETQYF
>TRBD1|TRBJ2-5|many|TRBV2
TGTGCCAGCAGTGAAGAGGGGGCGCGTCGAGAGACCCAGTACTTC
CASSEEGARRETQYF
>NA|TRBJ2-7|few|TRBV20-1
TGCAGTGCTAGAGATCGGAACGAGCAGTACTTC
CSARDRNEQYF
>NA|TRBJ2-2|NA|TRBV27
TGTGCCAGCGAACGGCGGAAGAACACCGGGGAGCTGTTTTTT
CASERRKNTGELFF
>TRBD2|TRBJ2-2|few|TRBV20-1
TGCAGTGCTAGAGATCTCGGACGAGCGGGAAACACCGGGGAGCTGTTTTTT
CSARDLGRAGNTGELFF
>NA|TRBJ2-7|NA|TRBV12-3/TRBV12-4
TGTGCCAGCAGTTTAGGGCCTCGGAACGAGCAGTACTTC
CASSLGPRNEQYF
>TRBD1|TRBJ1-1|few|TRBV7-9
TGTGCCAGCCTTCCGGGACAGGGTATATCGGGCACTGAAGCTTTCTTT
CASLPGQGISGTEAFF
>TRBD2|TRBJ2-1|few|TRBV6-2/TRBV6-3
TGTGCCAGCAGTTTCCCCCTAGCGGGAAATGAGCAGTTCTTC
CASSFPLAGNEQFF
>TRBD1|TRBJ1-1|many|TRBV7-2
TGTGCCAGCAGCGTACGGGGACAGGGGGCTTTGTTAGCTTTCTTT
CASSVRGQGALLAFF
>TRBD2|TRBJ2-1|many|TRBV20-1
TGCAGTGCCCCGATAGCGGGGAGGTCCTACAATGAGCAGTTCTTC
CSAPIAGRSYNEQFF
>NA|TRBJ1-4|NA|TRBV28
TGTGCCAGCATGTCAGCAACTAATGAAAAACTGTTTTTT
CASMSATNEKLFF
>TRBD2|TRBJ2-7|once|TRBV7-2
TGTGCCAGCAGTCGGCTAGCGGGTCGGTTACCCTACGAGCAGTACTTC
CASSRLAGRLPYEQYF
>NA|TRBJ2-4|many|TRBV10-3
TGTGCCATCAGTGAGTCTGGGGACAACATTCAGTACTTC
CAISESGDNIQYF
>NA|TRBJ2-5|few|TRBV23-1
TGCGCCAGCAGTCAATTCAACAGACAAGAGACCCAGTACTTC
CASSQFNRQETQYF
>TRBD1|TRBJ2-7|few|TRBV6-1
TGTGCCAGCACCGACCCCGGGACAGCCTACGAGCAGTACTTC
CASTDPGTAYEQYF
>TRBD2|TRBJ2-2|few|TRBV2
TGTGCCAGCAGTGATCCAGCGGGAGGCCCCGGGGAGCTGTTTTTT
CASSDPAGGPGELFF
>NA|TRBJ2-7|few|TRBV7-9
TGTGCCAGCAGCCAGCCGGGGGCGAGGCAGTACTTC
CASSQPGARQYF
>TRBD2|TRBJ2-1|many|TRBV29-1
TGCAGCGTTCGGACTAGCGGGGGGGGTGAGCAGTTCTTC
CSVRTSGGGEQFF
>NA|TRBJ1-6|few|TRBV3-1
TGTGCCAGCAGGACCGGGGGAGGGAATTCACCCCTCCACTTT
CASRTGGGNSPLHF
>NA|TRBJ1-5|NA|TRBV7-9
TGTGCCAGCAGCCCTCTAATTGGGGGCCAGCCCCAGCATTTT
CASSPLIGGQPQHF
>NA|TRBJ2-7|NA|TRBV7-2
TGTGCCAGCAGCTTAGCCATACAGGGACACGAGCAGTACTTC
CASSLAIQGHEQYF
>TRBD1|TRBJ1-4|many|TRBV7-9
TGTGCCAGCAGCTTAGGGGTGGGACAGCGTGAAAAACTGTTTTTT
CASSLGVGQREKLFF
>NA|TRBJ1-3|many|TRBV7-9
TGTGCCAGCAGCTTACGGGGTGAAAACACCATATATTTT
CASSLRGENTIYF
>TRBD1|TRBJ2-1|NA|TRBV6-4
TGTGCCAGCAGTGCGGACAGGGGGGGTTACAATGAGCAGTTCTTC
CASSADRGGYNEQFF
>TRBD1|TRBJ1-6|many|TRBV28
TGTGCCAGCAGATCCGGGACAGACAATTCACCCCTCCACTTT
CASRSGTDNSPLHF
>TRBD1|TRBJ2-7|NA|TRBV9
TGTGCCAGCAGCGCACGGGACAGGGGGAGCTCCTACGAGCAGTACTTC
CASSARDRGSSYEQYF
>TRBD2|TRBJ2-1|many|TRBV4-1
TGCGCCAGCAGCCAAGATCCGGCTAGCGGCCCCTACAATGAGCAGTTCTTC
CASSQDPASGPYNEQFF
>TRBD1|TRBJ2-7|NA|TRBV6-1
TGTGCCAGCAGTGGGACGGAGACAGGGTCAGGGGGCGAGCAGTACTTC
CASSGTETGSGGEQYF
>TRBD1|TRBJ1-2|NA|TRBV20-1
TGCAGTGCCCCCACCCAGGGGGGAGGAGGGGGCTACACCTTC
CSAPTQGGGGGYTF